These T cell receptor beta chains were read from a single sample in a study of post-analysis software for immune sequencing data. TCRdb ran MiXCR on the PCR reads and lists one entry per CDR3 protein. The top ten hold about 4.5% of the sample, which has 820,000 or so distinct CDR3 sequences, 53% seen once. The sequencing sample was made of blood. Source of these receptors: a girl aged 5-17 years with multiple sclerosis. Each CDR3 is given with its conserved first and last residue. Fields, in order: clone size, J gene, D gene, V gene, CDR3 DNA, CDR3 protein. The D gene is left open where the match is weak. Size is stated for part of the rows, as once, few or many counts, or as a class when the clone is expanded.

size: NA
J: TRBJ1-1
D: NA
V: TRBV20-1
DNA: TGCAGTGCTAGTGAGGGACCGAGCGGGACTGAAGCTTTCTTT
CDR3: CSASEGPSGTEAFF

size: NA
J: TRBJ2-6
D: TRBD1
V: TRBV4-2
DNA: TGTGCCAGCAGCCAAGACCCCGGGACAGCCCTGGGGGCCAACGTCCTGACTTTC
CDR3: CASSQDPGTALGANVLTF

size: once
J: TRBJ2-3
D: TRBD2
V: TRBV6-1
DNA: TGTGCCAGCAGTAAAACCCCACTAGCGAGCACAGATACGCAGTATTTT
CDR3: CASSKTPLASTDTQYF

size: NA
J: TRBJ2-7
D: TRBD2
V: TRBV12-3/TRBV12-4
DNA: TGTGCCAGCAGTACCCCGGGACTAGCTAACGGCGAGCAGTACTTC
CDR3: CASSTPGLANGEQYF

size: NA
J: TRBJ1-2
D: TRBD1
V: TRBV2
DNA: TGTGCCAGCAGTGGAGCTTTGGGACAGGGGGCGCAGGGCTACACCTTC
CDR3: CASSGALGQGAQGYTF

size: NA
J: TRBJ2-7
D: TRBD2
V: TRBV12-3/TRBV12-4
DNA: TGTGCCAGCAGTTTAAGTTATAGCGGGGAGGCCGAGCAGTACTTC
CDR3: CASSLSYSGEAEQYF

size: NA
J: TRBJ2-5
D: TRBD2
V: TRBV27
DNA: TGTGCCAGCAGTCCCGACCAAACCGGGACTAGCAGTGAGACCCAGTACTTC
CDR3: CASSPDQTGTSSETQYF

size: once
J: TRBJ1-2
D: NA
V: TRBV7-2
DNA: TGTGCCAGCACCAGGGGTGCTAACTATGGCTACACCTTC
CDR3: CASTRGANYGYTF

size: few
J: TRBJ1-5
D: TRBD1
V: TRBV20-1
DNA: TGCAGTGCTAAGCGGACAGGGGACAATCAGCCCCAGCATTTT
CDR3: CSAKRTGDNQPQHF

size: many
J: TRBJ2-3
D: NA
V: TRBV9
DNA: TGTGCCAGCAGCGTAGAAGCGTTCTCTACCCGTGTAGATACGCAGTATTTT
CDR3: CASSVEAFSTRVDTQYF

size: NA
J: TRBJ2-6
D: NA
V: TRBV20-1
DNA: TGCAGTGCTCTTCGATCTGGGGCCAACGTCCTGACTTTC
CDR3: CSALRSGANVLTF

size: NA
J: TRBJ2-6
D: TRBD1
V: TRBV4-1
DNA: TGCGCCAGCAGCCCCACAAGGGGACAGGGATTCTCTGGGGCCAACGTCCTGACTTTC
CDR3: CASSPTRGQGFSGANVLTF

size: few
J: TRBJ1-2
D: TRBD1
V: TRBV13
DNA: TGTGCCAGCAGATACGCAGGGGGAGCCTATGGCTACACCTTC
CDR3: CASRYAGGAYGYTF

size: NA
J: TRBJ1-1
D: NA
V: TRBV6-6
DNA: TGTGCCAGCAGTGACCCCCACCTAGGCACTGAAGCTTTCTTT
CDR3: CASSDPHLGTEAFF

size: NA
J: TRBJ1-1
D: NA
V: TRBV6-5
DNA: TGTGCCAGCAGTCGGTTTAGCGGGGTCACTGAAGCTTTCTTT
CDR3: CASSRFSGVTEAFF

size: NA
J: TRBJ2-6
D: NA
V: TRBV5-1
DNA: TGCGCCAGCAGCTTGGAGGGGTCCTCTGGGGCCAACGTCCTGACTTTC
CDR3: CASSLEGSSGANVLTF

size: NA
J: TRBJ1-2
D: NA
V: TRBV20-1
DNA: TGCAGTGCTAGAGGCCTTGGGGGTGGGGTTGGTGGCTACACCTTC
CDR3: CSARGLGGGVGGYTF

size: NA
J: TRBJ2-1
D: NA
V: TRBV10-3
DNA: TGTGCCATCAGTGACGTTCGGGAGTGGGCCAGGAATGAGCAGTTCTTC
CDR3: CAISDVREWARNEQFF

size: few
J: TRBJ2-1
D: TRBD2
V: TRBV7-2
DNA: TGTGCCAGCGGGCGGGGGGAAGTTAGGGGTGAGCAGTTCTTC
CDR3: CASGRGEVRGEQFF